This T cell receptor (beta chain) came from a study of CD8 T cells in ankylosing spondylitis. Study-level findings and limits: Certain motif variants had earlier been reported in reactive arthritis synovial fluid and blood. What appeared characteristic of ankylosing spondylitis blood was a TCR beta motif of under 10 highly homologous variants.

The CDR3 is 13 residues long. Trimming pared 5 bases from V and 7 bases from J, leaving 11 bases between. One entry per CDR3 protein results from TCRdb running MiXCR on the 5' RACE reads. The sample yields roughly 180,000 distinct CDR3 sequences, 9.8% seen once. This clonotype has a count of ten or more. Its antigen is currently unknown. This clonotype was sampled from a female donor with ankylosing spondylitis or in good health (not recorded which). V and J are TRBV12-3 or TRBV12-4 and TRBJ2-2; D unclear. The specimen was blood, either unsorted or a sorted T cell fraction (not recorded which). CDR3 DNA: TGTGCCAGCAGTCCTATAGAGCTCGGGGAGCTGTTTTTT. Amino acid sequence: CASSPIELGELFF.